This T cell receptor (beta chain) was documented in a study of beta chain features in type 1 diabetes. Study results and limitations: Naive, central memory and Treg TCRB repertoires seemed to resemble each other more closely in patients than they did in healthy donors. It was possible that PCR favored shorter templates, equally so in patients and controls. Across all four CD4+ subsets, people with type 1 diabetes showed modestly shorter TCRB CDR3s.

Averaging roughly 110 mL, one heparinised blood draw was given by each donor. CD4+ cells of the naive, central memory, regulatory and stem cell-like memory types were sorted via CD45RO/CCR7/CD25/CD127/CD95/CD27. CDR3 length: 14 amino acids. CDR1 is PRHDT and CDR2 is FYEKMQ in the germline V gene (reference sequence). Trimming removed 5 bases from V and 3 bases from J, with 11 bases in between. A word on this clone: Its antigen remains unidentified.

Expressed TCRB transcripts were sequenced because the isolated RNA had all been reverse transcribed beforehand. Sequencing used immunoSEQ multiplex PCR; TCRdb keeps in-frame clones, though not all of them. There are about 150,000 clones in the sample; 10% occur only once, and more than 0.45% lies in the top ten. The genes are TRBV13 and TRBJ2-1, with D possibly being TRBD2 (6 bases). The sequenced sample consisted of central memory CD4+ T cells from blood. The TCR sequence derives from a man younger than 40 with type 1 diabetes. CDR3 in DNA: TGTGCCAGCAGCGAAACGGGACTCTACAATGAGCAGTTCTTC. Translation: CASSETGLYNEQFF. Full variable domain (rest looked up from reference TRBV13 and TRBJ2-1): AAGVIQSPRHLIKEKRETATLKCYPIPRHDTVYWYQQGPGQDPQFLISFYEKMQSDKGSIPDRFSAQQFSDYHSELNMSSLELGDSALYFCASSETGLYNEQFFGPGTRLTVL.